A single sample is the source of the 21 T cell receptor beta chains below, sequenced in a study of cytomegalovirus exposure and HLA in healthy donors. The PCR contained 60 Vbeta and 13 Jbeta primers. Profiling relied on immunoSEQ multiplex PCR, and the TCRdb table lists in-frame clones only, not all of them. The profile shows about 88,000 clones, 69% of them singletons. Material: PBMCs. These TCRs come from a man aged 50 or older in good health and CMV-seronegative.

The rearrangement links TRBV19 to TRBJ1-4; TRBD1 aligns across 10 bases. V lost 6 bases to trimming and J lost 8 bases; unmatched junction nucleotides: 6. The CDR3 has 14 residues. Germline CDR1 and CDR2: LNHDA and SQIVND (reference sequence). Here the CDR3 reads CASRAGTGDEKLFF. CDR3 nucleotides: TGTGCCAGTAGGGCCGGGACAGGGGACGAAAAACTGTTTTTT.

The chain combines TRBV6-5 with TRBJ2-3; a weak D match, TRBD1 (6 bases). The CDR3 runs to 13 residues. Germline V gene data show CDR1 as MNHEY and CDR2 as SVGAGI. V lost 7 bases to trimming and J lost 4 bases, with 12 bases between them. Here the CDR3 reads CASTFEGADTQYF. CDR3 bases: TGTGCCAGCACCTTCGAGGGGGCAGATACGCAGTATTTT.

In DNA, the CDR3 is TGTGCCTGGAGTGTTAGCTACACCACGTACTTC. Translated: CAWSVSYTTYF. The genes are TRBV30 and TRBJ2-7; D is ambiguous. The CDR3 consists of 11 residues. Germline lookup yields CDR1 GTSNPN and CDR2 SVGIG (reference sequence). V was shortened by 0 bases and J by 12 bases, with 12 bases between the two germline ends.

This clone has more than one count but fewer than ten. CDR3 loop: CASSYLGQGPEKLFF. Here the CDR3 DNA reads TGTGCCAGCAGTTACCTGGGACAGGGGCCGGAAAAACTGTTTTTT. The gene calls are TRBV6-5 and TRBJ1-4; TRBD1 matches 10 bases. CDR1 is MNHEY, CDR2 SVGAGI, per germline. V trimming: 2 bases; J trimming: 8 bases; junction bases outside the gene matches: 5. This CDR3 has 15 amino acids.

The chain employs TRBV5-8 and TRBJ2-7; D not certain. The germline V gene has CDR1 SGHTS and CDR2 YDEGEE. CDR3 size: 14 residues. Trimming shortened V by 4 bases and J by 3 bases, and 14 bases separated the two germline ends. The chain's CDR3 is CASSLGGGYYEQYF. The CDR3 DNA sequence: TGTGCCAGCAGCCTTGGCGGCGGATACTACGAGCAGTACTTC.

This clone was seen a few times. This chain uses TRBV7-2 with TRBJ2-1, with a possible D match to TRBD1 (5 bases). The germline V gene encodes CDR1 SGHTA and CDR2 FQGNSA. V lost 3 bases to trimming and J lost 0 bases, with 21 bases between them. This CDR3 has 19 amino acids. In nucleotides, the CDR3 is TGTGCCAGCAGCTTCCCAGAACTATTCAGGGATTCCTCCTACAATGAGCAGTTCTTC. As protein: CASSFPELFRDSSYNEQFF.

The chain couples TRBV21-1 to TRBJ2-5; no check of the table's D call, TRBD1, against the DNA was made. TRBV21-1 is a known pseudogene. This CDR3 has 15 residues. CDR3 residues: CASSNNSSQKETQYF. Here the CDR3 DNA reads TGTGCCAGCAGCAATAACAGCAGCCAGAAAGAGACCCAGTACTTC.

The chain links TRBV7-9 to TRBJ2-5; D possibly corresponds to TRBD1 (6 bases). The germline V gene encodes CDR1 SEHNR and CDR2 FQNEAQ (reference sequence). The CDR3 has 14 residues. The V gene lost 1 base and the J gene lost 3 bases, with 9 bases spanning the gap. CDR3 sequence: CASSLENREETQYF. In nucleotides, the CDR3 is TGTGCCAGCAGCTTAGAAAACAGGGAAGAGACCCAGTACTTC.

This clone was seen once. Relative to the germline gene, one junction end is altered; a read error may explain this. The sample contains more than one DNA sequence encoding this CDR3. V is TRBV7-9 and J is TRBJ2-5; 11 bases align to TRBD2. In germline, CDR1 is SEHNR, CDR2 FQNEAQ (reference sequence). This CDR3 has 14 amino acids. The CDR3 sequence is CASSTSGSGETQYF. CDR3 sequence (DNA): TGTGCTAGCAGCACTAGCGGGAGTGGGGAGACCCAGTACTTC.

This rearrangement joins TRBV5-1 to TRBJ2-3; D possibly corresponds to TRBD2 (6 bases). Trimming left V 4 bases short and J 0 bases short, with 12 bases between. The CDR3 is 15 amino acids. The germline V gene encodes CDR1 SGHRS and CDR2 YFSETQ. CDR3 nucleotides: TGCGCCAGCAGCCTCGGGAGATGGAGCACAGATACGCAGTATTTT. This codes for CASSLGRWSTDTQYF.

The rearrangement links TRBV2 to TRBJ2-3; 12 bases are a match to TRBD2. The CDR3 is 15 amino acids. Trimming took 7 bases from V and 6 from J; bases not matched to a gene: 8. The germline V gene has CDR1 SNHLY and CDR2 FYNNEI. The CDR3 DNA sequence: TGTGCCAGCAAGAGACTAGCGGGGGCGGAGGATACGCAGTATTTT. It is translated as CASKRLAGAEDTQYF.

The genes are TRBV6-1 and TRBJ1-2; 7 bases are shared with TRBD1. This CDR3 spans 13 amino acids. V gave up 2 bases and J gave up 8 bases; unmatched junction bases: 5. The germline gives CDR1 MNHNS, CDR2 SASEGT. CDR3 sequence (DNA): TGTGCCAGCAGTGAAAACACAGGGGAGGGCTACACCTTC. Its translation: CASSENTGEGYTF.

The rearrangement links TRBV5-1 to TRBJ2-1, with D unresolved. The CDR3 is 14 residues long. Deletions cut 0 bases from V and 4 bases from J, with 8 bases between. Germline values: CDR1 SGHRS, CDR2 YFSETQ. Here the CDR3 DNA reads TGCGCCAGCAGCTTGGATGCAGGTTACAATGAGCAGTTCTTC. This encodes CASSLDAGYNEQFF.

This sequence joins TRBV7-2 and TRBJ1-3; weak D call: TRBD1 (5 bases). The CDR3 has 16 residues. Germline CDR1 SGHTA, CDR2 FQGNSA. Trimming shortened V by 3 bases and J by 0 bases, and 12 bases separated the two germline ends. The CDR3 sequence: CASSFAGRNSGNTIYF. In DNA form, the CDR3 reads TGTGCCAGCAGCTTCGCGGGACGGAACTCTGGAAACACCATATATTTT.

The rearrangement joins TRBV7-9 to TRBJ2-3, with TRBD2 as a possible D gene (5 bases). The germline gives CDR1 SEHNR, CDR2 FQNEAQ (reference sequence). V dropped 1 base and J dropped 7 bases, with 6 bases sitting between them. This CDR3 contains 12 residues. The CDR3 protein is CASSLVDYTQYF. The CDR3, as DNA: TGTGCCAGCAGCTTAGTGGACTATACGCAGTATTTT.

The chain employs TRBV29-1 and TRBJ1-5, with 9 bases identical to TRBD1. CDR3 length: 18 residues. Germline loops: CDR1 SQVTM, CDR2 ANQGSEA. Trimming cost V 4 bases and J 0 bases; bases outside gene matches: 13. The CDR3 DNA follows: TGCAGCGTTGTGGGAAGGGACAGGGTGTGGGATAGCAATCAGCCCCAGCATTTT. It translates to CSVVGRDRVWDSNQPQHF.

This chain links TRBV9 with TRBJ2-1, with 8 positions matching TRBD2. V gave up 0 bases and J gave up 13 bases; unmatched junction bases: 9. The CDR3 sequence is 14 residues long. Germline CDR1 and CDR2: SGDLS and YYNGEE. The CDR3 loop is CASSVALDGGAQFF. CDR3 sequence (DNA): TGTGCCAGCAGCGTAGCTTTGGACGGGGGGGCCCAGTTCTTC.

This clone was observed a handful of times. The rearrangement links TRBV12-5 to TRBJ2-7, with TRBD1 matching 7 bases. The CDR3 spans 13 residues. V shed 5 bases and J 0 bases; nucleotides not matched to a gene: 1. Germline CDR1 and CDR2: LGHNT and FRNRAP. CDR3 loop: CASGRDSSYEQYV. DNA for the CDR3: TGTGCTAGTGGTCGGGACAGCTCCTACGAGCAGTACGTC.

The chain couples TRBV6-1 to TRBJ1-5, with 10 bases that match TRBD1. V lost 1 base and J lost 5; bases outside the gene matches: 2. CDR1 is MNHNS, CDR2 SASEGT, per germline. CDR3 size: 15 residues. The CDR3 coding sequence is TGTGCCAGCAGTGAAGGGGGGACAGGGGATCAGCCCCAGCATTTT. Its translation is CASSEGGTGDQPQHF.

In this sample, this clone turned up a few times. The DNA for the CDR3 is TGTGCCAGCAGCGCAGGACAGGGCGGGAATTCACCCCTCCACTTT. Translated: CASSAGQGGNSPLHF. J is TRBJ1-6 and V is TRBV9, with 8 bases lining up with TRBD1. The germline CDR1 and CDR2 sequences are SGDLS and YYNGEE. Trimming cost V 3 bases and J 7 bases; bases outside gene matches: 6. This CDR3 is built from 15 residues.

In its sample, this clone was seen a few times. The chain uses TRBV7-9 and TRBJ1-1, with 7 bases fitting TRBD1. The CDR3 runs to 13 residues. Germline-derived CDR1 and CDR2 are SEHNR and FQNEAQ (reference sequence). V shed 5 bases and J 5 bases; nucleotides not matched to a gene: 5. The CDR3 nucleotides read TGTGCCAGCAGCGACTACAGGGGAACTGAAGCTTTCTTT. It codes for CASSDYRGTEAFF.